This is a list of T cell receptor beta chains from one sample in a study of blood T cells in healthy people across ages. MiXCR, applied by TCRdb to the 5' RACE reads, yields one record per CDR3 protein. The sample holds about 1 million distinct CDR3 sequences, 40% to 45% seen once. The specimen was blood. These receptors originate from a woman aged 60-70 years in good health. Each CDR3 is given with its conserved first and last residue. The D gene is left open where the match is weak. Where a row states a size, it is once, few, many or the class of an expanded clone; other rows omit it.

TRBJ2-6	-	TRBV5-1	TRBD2	TGCGCCAGCAGCCCCAGCGGGATCACTGGGGCCAACGTCCTGACTTTC	CASSPSGITGANVLTF
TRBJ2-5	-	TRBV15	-	TGTGCCACCAGCAGATCCTTACTAGCAGTCCAAGAGACCCAGTACTTC	CATSRSLLAVQETQYF
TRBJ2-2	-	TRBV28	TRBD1	TGTGCCAGCAGGGACAGGGGAACGAACACCGGGGAGCCGTTTTTT	CASRDRGTNTGEPFF
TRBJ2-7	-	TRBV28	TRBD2	TGTGCCAGCAGCTTATATCGGTGGACTAGCGGGAAGCATGAGCAGTACTTC	CASSLYRWTSGKHEQYF
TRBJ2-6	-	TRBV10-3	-	TGTGCCATCAAAGAGGGGGGTGGGGCCAACGTCCTGACTTTC	CAIKEGGGANVLTF
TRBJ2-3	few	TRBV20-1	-	TGCGCCGCCCGTATGGGGGCAGATACGCAGTATTTT	CAARMGADTQYF
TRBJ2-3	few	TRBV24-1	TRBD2	TGTGCCACCAGTGATTTCAGACTAGCGGGAGCCCCCACAGATACGCAGTATTTT	CATSDFRLAGAPTDTQYF
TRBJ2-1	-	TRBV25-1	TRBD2	TGTGCCGGCAGTGATGGGACTAGAGATGAGCAGTTCTTC	CAGSDGTRDEQFF
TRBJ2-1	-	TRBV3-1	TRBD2	TGTGCCAGCAGCCTAATTAGCGGGAGTGGGGGCAATGAGCAGTTCTTC	CASSLISGSGGNEQFF
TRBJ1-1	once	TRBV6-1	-	TGTGCCAGCGGAAGGGGCAGAGGGAACACTGAAGCTTTCTTT	CASGRGRGNTEAFF
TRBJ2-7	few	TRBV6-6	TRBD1	TGTGCCAGCAGTACCCGGGACAGGGGGCACGAGCAGTACTTC	CASSTRDRGHEQYF
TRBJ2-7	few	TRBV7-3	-	TGTGCCAGCACCACCCCCGACGAGCAGTACTTC	CASTTPDEQYF
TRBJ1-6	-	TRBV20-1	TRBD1	TGCAGTGCTAGGCGGGACAGATCCGATTCACCCCTCCACTTT	CSARRDRSDSPLHF
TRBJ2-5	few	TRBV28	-	TGTGCCAGCAGTTTCCAGGGGACCATCCAAGAGACCCAGTACTTC	CASSFQGTIQETQYF
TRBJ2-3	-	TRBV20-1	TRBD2	TGCAGTGCTCCGGGACTAGCGGGAGGAGGGTCAGATACGCAGTATTTT	CSAPGLAGGGSDTQYF
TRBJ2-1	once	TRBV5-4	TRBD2	TGTGCCGGCAGCTTGGCAGGGACTAGCGCTAAGGGGCAGTTCTTC	CAGSLAGTSAKGQFF
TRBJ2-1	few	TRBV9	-	TGTGCCAGCAGCGTACCCGGGACTTCGTTGAGAAATGAGCAGTTCTTC	CASSVPGTSLRNEQFF
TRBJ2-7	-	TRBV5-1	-	TGCGCCAGCAGCACCGCCGGACGGACCTACGAGCAGTACTTC	CASSTAGRTYEQYF
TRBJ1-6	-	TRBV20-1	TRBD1	TGCAGTGCCCCGGGACAGGACAATTCACCCCTCCACTTT	CSAPGQDNSPLHF
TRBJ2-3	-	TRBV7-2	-	TGTGCCAGCAGCTTACCCGGGGGCTTCAGGGGAGATACGCAGTATTTT	CASSLPGGFRGDTQYF
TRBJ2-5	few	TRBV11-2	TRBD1	TGTGCCAGCAGCTTAGGCGACAGGGCCCAGGGTGAGACCCAGTACTTC	CASSLGDRAQGETQYF
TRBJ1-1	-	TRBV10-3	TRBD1	TGTGCCATCCGGGGGGACAGCTCGAACACTGAAGCTTTCTTT	CAIRGDSSNTEAFF
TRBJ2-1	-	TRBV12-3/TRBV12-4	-	TGTGCCAGCAGTTTAGCGTGGGCAGGGGGGTCCTACAATGAGCAGTTCTTC	CASSLAWAGGSYNEQFF
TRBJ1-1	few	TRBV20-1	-	TGCAGCCCGGGGGGGCTCGCGAACACTGAAGCTTTCTTT	CSPGGLANTEAFF
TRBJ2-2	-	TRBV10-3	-	TGTGCCATCAGTGCTAAAACCTACACCGGGGAGCTGTTTTTT	CAISAKTYTGELFF
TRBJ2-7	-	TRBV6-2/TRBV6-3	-	TGTGCCAGCAGTTCCAACATACAGTACTACGAGCAGTACTTC	CASSSNIQYYEQYF
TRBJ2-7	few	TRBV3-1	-	TGTGCCAGCAGCTACACGGGTACCTACGAGCAGTACTTC	CASSYTGTYEQYF